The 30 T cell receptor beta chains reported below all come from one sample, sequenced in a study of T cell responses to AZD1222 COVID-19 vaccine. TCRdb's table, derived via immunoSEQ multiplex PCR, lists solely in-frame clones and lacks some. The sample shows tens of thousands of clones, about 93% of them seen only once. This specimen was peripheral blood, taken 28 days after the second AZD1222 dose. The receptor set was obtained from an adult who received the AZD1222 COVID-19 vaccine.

In DNA form, the CDR3 reads TGTGCCAGCAGTTACTCTACCTACGAGCAGTACTTC. Amino acid sequence: CASSYSTYEQYF. This chain links TRBV6-6 with TRBJ2-7, with D unresolved. Germline V gene lookup returns CDR1 MNHNY and CDR2 SVGAGI (reference sequence). V lost 0 bases and J lost 2, with 2 bases in between. The CDR3 consists of 12 residues.

The chain's CDR3 is CASSSQETQYF. As DNA, the CDR3 is TGTGCCAGCAGCTCCCAAGAGACCCAGTACTTC. V usage is TRBV7-9 and J usage is TRBJ2-5; D is unresolved. This CDR3 spans 11 amino acids. The germline CDR1 and CDR2 sequences are SEHNR and FQNEAQ (reference sequence). The V end lost 4 bases, the J end lost 1 base, and 1 base lay between the germline ends.

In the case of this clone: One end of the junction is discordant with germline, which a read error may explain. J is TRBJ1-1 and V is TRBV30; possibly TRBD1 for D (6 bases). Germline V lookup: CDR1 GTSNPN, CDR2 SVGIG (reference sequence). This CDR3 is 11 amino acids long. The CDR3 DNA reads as TGTGCCTGCAGTGAGGGGGTTGGAGCTTTCTTT. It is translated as CACSEGVGAFF.

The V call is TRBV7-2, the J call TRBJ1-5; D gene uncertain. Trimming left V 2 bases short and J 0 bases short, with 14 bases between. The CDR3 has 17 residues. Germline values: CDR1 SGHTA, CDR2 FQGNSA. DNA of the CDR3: TGTGCCAGCAGCTTAATTCCGACGGAGTATAGCAATCAGCCCCAGCATTTT. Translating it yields CASSLIPTEYSNQPQHF.

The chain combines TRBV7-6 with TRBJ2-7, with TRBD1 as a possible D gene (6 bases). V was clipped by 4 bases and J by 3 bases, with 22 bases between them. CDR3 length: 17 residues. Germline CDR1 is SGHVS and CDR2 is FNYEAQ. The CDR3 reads CASSSWPSGQLFYEQYF. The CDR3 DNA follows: TGTGCCAGCAGCTCTTGGCCCTCGGGACAACTCTTCTACGAGCAGTACTTC.

The CDR3 spells CASSLEAGRLTEAFF. DNA for the CDR3: TGTGCCAGCAGCTTAGAGGCAGGGCGTTTGACTGAAGCTTTCTTT. This chain joins TRBV7-2 and TRBJ1-1; D is possibly TRBD1 (5 bases). The CDR3 totals 15 residues. CDR1 is SGHTA, CDR2 FQGNSA, per germline. V was trimmed by 1 base and J by 5 bases, leaving 14 bases between them.

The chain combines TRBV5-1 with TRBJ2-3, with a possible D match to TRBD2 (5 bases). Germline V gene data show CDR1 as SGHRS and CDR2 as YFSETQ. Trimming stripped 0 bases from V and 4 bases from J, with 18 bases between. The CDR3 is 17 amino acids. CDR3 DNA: TGCGCCAGCAGCTTGGAGGCCGGGGTAGGGATGCCAGATACGCAGTATTTT. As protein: CASSLEAGVGMPDTQYF. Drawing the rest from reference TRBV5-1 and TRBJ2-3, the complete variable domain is KAGVTQTPRYLIKTRGQQVTLSCSPISGHRSVSWYQQTPGQGLQFLFEYFSETQRNKGNFPGRFSGRQFSNSRSEMNVSTLELGDSALYLCASSLEAGVGMPDTQYFGPGTRLTVL.

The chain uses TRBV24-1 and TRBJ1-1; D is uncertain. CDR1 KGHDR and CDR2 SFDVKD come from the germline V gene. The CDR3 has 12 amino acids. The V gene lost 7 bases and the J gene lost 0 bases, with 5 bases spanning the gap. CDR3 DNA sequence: TGTGCCACCAGGGAGATGAACACTGAAGCTTTCTTT. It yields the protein CATREMNTEAFF.

The CDR3 here is CASSPIFRDSDETQYF. CDR3 nucleotide sequence: TGTGCCAGCAGCCCCATCTTCCGGGACAGTGACGAGACCCAGTACTTC. V usage is TRBV7-9 and J usage is TRBJ2-5; 7 nucleotides line up with TRBD1. Germline CDR1 is SEHNR and CDR2 is FQNEAQ (reference sequence). CDR3 size: 16 residues. V dropped 5 bases and J dropped 5; count of bases not matched to a gene: 14.

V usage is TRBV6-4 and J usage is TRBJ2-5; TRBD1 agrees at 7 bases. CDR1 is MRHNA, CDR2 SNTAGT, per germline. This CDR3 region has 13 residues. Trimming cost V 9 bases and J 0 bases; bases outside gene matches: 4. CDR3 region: CARETGYQETQYF. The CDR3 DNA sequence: TGTGCCAGAGAGACAGGGTACCAAGAGACCCAGTACTTC.

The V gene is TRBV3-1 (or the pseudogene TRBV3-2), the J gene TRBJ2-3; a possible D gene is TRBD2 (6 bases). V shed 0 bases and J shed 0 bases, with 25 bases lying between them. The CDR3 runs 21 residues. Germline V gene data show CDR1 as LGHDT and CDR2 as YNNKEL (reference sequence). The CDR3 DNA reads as TGTGCCAGCAGCCAAGATCAACAGAGGCTAGCGACTATCAAAAGCACAGATACGCAGTATTTT. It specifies CASSQDQQRLATIKSTDTQYF.

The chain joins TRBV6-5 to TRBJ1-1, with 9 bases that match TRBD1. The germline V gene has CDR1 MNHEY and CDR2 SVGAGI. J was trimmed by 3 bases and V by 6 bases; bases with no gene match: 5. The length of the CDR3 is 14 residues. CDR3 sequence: CASRLQGADTEAFF. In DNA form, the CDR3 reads TGTGCCAGCAGATTACAGGGGGCAGACACTGAAGCTTTCTTT.

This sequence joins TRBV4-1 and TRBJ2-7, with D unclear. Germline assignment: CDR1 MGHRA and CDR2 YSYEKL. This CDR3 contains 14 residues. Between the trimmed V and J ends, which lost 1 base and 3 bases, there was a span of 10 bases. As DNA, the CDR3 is TGCGCCAGCAGCCAAGTGCAGGATTTCTACGAGCAGTACTTC. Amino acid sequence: CASSQVQDFYEQYF.

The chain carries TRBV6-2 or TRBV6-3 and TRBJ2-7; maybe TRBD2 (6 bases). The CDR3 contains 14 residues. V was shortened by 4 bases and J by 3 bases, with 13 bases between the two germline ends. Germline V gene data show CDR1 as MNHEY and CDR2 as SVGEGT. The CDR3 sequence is CASSWGVVLYEQYF. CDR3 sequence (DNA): TGTGCCAGCAGTTGGGGGGTAGTTCTCTACGAGCAGTACTTC.

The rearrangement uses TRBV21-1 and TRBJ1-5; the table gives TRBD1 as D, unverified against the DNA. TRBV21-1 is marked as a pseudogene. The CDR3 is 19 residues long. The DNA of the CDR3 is TGTGCCAGCAGCAAAAGGACAGACGGATACATCTATAGCAATCAGCCCCAGCATTTT. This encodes CASSKRTDGYIYSNQPQHF.

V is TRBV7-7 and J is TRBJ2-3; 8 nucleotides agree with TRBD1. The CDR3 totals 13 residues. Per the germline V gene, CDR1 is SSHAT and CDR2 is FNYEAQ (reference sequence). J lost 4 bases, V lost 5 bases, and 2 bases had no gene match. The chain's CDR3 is CASSGQGSDTQYF. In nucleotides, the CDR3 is TGTGCCAGCAGCGGACAGGGTTCAGATACGCAGTATTTT.

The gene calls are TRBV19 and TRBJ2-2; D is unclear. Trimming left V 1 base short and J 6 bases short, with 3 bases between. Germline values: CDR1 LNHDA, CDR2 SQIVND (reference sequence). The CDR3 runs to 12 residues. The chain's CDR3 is CASSIAPGELFF. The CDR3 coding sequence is TGTGCCAGTAGTATAGCTCCCGGGGAGCTGTTTTTT.

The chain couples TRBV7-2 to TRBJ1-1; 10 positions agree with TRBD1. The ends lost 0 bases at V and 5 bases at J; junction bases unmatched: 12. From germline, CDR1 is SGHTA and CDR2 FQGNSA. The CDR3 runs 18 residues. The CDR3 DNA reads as TGTGCCAGCAGCTTAGCTGGACAGGGGGAGACAGGTTGGACTGAAGCTTTCTTT. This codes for CASSLAGQGETGWTEAFF. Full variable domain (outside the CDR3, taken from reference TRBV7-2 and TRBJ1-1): GAGVSQSPSNKVTEKGKDVELRCDPISGHTALYWYRQSLGQGLEFLIYFQGNSAPDKSGLPSDRFSAERTGGSVSTLTIQRTQQEDSAVYLCASSLAGQGETGWTEAFFGQGTRLTVV.

CDR3 nucleotide sequence: TGTGCCAGCAGCTTAGCGCGGGCGGCGATCGACTATGGCTACACCTTC. It codes for CASSLARAAIDYGYTF. The rearrangement uses TRBV7-2 and TRBJ1-2; D is ambiguous. This CDR3 spans 16 amino acids. V lost 0 bases and J lost 3, with 14 bases in between. Germline CDR1 and CDR2: SGHTA and FQGNSA.

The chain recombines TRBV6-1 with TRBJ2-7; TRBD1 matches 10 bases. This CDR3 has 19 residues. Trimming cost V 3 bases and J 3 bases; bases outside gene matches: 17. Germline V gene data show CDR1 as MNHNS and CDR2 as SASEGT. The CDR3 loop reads CASSDQRTGGRTVIYEQYF. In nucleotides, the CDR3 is TGTGCCAGCAGTGACCAAAGGACAGGGGGGCGCACCGTTATCTACGAGCAGTACTTC.

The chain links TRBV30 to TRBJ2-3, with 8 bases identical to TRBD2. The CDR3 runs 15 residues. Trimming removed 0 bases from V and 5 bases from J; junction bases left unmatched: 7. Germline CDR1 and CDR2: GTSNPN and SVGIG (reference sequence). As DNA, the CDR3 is TGTGCCTGGAGTGTTGGAGCGGGGGAGCTAGATACGCAGTATTTT. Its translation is CAWSVGAGELDTQYF.

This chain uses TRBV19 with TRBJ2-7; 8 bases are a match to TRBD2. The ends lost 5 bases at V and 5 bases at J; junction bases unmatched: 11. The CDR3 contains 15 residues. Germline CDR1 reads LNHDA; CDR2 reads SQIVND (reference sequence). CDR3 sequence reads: CASSPPGLVGNEQYF. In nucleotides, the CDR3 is TGTGCCAGTAGTCCTCCGGGACTAGTGGGAAACGAGCAGTACTTC. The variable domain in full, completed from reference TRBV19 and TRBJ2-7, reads DGGITQSPKYLFRKEGQNVTLSCEQNLNHDAMYWYRQDPGQGLRLIYYSQIVNDFQKGDIAEGYSVSREKKESFPLTVTSAQKNPTAFYLCASSPPGLVGNEQYFGPGTRLTVT.

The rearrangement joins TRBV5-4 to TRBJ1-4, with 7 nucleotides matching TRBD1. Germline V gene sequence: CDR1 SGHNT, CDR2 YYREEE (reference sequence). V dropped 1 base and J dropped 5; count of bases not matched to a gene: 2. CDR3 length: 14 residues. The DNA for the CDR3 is TGTGCCAGCAGCTTGATGACAGGGAATGAAAAACTGTTTTTT. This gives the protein CASSLMTGNEKLFF.

CDR3 bases: TGTGCCAGCAACCCTAGGGGGGACAGGGGAAATGAGCAGTTCTTC. Its protein is CASNPRGDRGNEQFF. The V and J genes are TRBV19 and TRBJ2-1, with 10 bases identical to TRBD1. The V gene end was trimmed by 9 bases and the J gene end by 7 bases; junction bases not matched to a gene: 12. The germline CDR1 and CDR2 sequences are LNHDA and SQIVND (reference sequence). The CDR3 sequence is 15 residues long.

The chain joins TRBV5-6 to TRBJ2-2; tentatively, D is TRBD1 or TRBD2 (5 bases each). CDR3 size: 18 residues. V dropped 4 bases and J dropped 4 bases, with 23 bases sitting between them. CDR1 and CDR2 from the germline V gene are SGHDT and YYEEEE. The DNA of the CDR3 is TGTGCCAGCAGCACTCTCCCGGGGCAGGGATGGTCCACCGGGGAGCTGTTTTTT. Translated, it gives CASSTLPGQGWSTGELFF.

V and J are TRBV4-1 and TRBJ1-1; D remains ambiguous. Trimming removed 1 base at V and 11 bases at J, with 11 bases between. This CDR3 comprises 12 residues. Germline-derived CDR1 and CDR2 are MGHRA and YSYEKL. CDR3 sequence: CASSQGRSVAFF. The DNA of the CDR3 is TGCGCCAGCAGCCAAGGAAGGTCGGTGGCTTTCTTT.

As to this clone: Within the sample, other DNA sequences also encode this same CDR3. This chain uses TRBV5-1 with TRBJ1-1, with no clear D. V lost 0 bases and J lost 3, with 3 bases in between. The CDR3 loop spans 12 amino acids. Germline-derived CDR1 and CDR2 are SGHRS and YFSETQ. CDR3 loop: CASSLGDTEAFF. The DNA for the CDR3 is TGCGCCAGCAGCTTGGGCGACACTGAAGCTTTCTTT.

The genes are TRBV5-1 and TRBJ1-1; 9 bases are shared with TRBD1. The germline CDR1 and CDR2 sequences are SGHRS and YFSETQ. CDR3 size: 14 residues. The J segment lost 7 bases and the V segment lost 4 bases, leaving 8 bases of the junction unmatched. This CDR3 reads CASSPTGGLIEAFF. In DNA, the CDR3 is TGCGCCAGCAGCCCGACAGGGGGGCTAATTGAAGCTTTCTTT.

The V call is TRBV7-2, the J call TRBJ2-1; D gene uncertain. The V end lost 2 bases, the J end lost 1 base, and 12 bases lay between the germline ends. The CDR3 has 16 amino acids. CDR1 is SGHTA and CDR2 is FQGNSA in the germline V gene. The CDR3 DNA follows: TGTGCCAGCAGCTTACGGCCCTCTTTTTCCTACAATGAGCAGTTCTTC. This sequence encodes CASSLRPSFSYNEQFF.

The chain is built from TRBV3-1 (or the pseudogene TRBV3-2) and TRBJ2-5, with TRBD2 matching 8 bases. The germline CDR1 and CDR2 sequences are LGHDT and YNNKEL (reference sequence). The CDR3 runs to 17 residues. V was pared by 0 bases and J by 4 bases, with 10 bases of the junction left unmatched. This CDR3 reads CASSQDRGGGTVETQYF. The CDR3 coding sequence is TGTGCCAGCAGCCAAGATAGGGGCGGGGGGACGGTAGAGACCCAGTACTTC.